Sequencing of this T cell receptor (beta chain) was carried out in a study of OX40 agonist ivuxolimab in advanced cancers. The V end lost 7 bases, the J end lost 8 bases, and 9 bases lay between the germline ends. CDR3 length: 11 residues. Germline CDR1 MDHEN, CDR2 SYDVKM. Clones were read by immunoSEQ multiplex PCR, and TCRdb kept only the in-frame ones, dropping some. Counted here are nearly 110,000 clones, roughly 90% occurring once; the ten biggest clones make up roughly 1.1%. The TCR comes from an adult with an advanced solid tumor such as melanoma, head and neck, liver or kidney cancer. The chain links TRBV28 to TRBJ1-3; D gene uncertain. This sample comprised CD4+ or CD8+ T cells sorted from blood, obtained in a trial of the OX40 agonist ivuxolimab. This CDR3 is CASTGGYTIYF. CDR3 nucleotide sequence: TGTGCCAGCACGGGAGGGTACACCATATATTTT.